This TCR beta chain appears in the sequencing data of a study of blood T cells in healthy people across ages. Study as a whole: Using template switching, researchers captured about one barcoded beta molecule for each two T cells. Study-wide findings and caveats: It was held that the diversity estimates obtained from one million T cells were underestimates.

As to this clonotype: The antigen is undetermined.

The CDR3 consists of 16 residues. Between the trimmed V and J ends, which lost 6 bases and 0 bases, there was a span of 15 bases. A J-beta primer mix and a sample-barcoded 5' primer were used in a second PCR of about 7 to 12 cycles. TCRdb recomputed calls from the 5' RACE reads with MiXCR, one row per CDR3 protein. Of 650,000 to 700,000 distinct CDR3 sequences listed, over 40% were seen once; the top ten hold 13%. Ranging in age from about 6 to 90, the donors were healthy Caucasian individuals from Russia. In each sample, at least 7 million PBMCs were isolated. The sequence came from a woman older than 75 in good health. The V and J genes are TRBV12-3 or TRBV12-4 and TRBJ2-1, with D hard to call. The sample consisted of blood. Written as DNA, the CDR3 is TGTGCCAGCAGGCCTACTCTGATCGGCTCCTACAATGAGCAGTTCTTC. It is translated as CASRPTLIGSYNEQFF.